The present TCR beta chain was sequenced within a study of Ad26.COV2.S vaccination and SARS-CoV-2 variants. The CDR3 has 17 amino acids. Germline loops: CDR1 SGHVT, CDR2 SQSDAQ. Unmatched junction bases numbered 9, after V lost 5 bases and J lost 0 bases. The treatment was: some 20 received Ad26.COV2.S at low or high dose, single or two shots; 5 received placebo; per-sample allocation not given. The samples were gathered on day 63 after the first injection of vaccine or placebo. Produced via immunoSEQ multiplex PCR; TCRdb's table is partial and in-frame only. The table includes about 420,000 clones, roughly 90% detected once.

The clonotype originates from a person aged 18-65 years who received the Ad26.COV2.S COVID-19 vaccine or a placebo. The sample in question was peripheral blood, obtained in a trial of Ad26.COV2.S vaccine versus placebo. The chain employs TRBV7-4 and TRBJ1-5, with TRBD1 matching over 8 bases. CDR3 coding DNA: TGTGCCAGCAGCCGACAGGGGCCGAAATATAGCAATCAGCCCCAGCATTTT. It is translated as CASSRQGPKYSNQPQHF.